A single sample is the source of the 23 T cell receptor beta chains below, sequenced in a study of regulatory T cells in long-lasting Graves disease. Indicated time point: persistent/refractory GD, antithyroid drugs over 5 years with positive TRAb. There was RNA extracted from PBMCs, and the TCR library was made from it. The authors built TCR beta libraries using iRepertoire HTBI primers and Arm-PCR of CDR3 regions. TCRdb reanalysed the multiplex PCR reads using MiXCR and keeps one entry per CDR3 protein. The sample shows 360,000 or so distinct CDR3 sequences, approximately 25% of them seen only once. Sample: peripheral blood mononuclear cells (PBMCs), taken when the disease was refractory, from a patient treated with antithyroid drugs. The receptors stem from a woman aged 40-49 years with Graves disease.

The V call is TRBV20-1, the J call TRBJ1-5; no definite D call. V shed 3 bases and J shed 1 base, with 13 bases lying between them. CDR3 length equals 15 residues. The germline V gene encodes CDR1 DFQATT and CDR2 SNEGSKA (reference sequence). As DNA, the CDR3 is TGCAGTGCTAGGGGAGGAGGCGGGAGCAATCAGCCCCAGCATTTT. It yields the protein CSARGGGGSNQPQHF.

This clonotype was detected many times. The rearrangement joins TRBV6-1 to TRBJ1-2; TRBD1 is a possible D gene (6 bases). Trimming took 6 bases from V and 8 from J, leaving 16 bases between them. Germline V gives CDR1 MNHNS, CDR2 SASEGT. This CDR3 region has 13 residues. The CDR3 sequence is CASRRITGHGYTF. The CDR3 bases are TGTGCCAGCAGACGAATCACAGGGCACGGCTACACCTTC.

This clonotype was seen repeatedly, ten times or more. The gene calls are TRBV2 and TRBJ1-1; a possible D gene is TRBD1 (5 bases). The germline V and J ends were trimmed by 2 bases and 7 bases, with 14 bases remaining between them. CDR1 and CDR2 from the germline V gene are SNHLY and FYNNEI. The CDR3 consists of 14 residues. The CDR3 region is CASSELFGTFEAFF. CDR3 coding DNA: TGTGCCAGCAGTGAACTTTTCGGGACGTTTGAAGCTTTCTTT.

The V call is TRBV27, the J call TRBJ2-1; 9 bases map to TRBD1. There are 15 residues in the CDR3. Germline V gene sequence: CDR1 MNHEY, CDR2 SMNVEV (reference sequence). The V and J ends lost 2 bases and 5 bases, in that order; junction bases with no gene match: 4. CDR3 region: CASSLGTGLNNEQFF. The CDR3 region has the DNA TGTGCCAGCAGTTTAGGGACAGGGTTGAACAATGAGCAGTTCTTC.

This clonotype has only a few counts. CDR3 amino acids: CASSLAHGQMRSGELFF. CDR3 DNA sequence: TGTGCCAGCAGCTTAGCGCATGGCCAGATGAGGTCCGGGGAGCTGTTTTTT. The V gene is TRBV7-8, the J gene TRBJ2-2, with D unclear. The CDR3 contains 17 residues. Germline loops: CDR1 SGHVS, CDR2 FQNEAQ. Trimming shortened V by 0 bases and J by 6 bases, and 17 bases separated the two germline ends. Full variable domain (missing parts from reference TRBV7-8 and TRBJ2-2): GAGVSQSPRYKVAKRGQDVALRCDPISGHVSLFWYQQALGQGPEFLTYFQNEAQLDKSGLPSDRFFAERPEGSVSTLKIQRTQQEDSAVYLCASSLAHGQMRSGELFFGEGSRLTVL.

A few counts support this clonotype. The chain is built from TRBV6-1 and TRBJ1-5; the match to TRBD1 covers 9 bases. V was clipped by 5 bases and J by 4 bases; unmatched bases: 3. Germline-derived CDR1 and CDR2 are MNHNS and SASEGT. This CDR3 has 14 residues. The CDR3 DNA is TGTGCCAGCAGTATGGACAGGGGTAATCAGCCCCAGCATTTT. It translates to CASSMDRGNQPQHF.

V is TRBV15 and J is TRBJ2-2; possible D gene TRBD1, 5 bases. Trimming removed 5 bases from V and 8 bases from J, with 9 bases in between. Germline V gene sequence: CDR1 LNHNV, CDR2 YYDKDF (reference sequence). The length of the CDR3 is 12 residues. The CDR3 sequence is CATSLDRGELFF. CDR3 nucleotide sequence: TGTGCCACCAGCCTCGACAGAGGGGAGCTGTTTTTT.

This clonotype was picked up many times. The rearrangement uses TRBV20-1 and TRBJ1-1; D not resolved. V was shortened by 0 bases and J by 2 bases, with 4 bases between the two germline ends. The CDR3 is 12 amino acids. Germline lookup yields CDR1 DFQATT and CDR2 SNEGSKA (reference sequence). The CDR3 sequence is CSARDGNTEAFF. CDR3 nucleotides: TGCAGTGCTAGAGATGGAAACACTGAAGCTTTCTTT.

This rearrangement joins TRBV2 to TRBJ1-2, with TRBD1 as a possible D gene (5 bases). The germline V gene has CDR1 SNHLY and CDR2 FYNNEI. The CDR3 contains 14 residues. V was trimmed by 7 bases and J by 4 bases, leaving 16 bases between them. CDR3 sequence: CASTVWGVGYGYTF. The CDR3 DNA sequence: TGTGCCAGCACCGTCTGGGGGGTGGGCTATGGCTACACCTTC.

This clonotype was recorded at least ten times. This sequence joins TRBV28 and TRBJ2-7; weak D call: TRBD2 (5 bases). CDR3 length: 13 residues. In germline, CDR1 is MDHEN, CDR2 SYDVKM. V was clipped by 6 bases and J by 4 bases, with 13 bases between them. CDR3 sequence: CASSPSPGYEQYF. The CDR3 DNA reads TGTGCCAGCAGCCCGTCGCCGGGGTACGAGCAGTACTTC.

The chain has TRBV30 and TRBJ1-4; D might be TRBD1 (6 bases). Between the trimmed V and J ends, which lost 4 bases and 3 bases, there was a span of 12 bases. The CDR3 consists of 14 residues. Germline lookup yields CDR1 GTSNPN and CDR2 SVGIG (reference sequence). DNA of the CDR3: TGTGCCTGGACTCTGGGGACATCTAATGAAAAACTGTTTTTT. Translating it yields CAWTLGTSNEKLFF.

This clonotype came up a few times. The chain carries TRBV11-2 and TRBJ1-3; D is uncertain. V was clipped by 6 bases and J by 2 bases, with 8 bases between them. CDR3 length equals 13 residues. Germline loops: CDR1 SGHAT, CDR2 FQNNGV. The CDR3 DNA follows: TGTGCCAGCAGTCCGATACCTGGAAACACCATATATTTT. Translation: CASSPIPGNTIYF.

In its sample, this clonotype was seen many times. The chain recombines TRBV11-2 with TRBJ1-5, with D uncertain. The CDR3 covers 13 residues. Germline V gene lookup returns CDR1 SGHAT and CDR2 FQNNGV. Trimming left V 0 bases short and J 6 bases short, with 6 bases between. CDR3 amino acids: CASSLDPAQPQHF. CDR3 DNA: TGTGCCAGCAGCTTAGATCCCGCTCAGCCCCAGCATTTT.

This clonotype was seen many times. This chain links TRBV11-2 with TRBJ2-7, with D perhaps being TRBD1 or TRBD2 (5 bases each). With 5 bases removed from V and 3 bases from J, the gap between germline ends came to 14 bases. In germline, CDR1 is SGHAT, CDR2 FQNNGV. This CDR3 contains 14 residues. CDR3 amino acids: CASSGQGVGYEQYF. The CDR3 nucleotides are TGTGCCAGCAGCGGTCAGGGAGTGGGCTACGAGCAGTACTTC.

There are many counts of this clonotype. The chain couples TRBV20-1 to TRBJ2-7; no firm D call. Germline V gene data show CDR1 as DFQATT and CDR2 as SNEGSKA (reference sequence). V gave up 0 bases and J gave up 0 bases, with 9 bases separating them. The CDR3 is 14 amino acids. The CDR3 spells CSARENSYSYEQYF. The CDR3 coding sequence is TGCAGTGCTAGAGAAAACAGCTACTCCTACGAGCAGTACTTC.

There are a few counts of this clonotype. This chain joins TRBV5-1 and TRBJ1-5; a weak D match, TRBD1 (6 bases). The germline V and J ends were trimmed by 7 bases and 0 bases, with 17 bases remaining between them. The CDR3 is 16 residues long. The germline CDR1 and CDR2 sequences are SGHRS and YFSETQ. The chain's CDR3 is CASRRGGGDSNQPQHF. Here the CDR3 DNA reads TGCGCCAGCCGTCGAGGGGGAGGGGATAGCAATCAGCCCCAGCATTTT.

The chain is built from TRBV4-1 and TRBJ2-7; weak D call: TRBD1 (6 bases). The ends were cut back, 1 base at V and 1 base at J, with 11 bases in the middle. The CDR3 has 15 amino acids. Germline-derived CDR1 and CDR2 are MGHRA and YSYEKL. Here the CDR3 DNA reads TGCGCCAGCAGCCAAGTTTGGGGGCGATCCTACGAGCAGTACTTC. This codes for CASSQVWGRSYEQYF.

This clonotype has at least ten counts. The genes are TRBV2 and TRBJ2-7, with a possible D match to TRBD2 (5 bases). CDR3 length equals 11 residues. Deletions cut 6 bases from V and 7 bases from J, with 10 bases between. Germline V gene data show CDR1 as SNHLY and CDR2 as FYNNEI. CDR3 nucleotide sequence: TGTGCCAGCAGACGAGGGTGGGAGCAGTACTTC. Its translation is CASRRGWEQYF.

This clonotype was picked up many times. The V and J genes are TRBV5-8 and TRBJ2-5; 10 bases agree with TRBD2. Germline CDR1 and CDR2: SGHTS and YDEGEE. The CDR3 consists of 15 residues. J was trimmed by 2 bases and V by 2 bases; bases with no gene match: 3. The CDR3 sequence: CASSFGLAAQETQYF. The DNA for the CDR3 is TGTGCCAGCAGCTTCGGACTAGCGGCACAAGAGACCCAGTACTTC. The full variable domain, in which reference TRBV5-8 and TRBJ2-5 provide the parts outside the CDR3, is EAGVTQSPTHLIKTRGQQATLRCSPISGHTSVYWYQQALGLGLQFLLWYDEGEERNRGNFPPRFSGRQFPNYSSELNVNALELEDSALYLCASSFGLAAQETQYFGPGTRLLVL.

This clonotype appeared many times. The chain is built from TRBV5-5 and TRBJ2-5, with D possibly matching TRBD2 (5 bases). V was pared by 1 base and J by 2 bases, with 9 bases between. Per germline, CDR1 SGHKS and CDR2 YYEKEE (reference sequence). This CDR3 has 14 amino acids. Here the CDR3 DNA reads TGTGCCAGCAGCTTGAGAGGGCTACAAGAGACCCAGTACTTC. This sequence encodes CASSLRGLQETQYF.

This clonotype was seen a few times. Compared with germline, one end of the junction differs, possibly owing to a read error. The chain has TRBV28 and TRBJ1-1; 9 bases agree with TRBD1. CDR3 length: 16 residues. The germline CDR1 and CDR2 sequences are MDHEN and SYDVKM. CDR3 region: CASSYGQGKRNTGAFF. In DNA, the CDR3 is TGTGCCAGCAGCTACGGACAGGGGAAAAGGAACACTGGAGCTTTCTTT.

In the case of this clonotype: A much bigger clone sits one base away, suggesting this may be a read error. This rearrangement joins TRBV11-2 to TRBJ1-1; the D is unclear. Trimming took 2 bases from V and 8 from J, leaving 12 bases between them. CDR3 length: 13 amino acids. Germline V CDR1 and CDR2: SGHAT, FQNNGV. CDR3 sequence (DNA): TGTGCCAGCAGCTTAAGGCTCTTCGGGGAAGCTTTCTTT. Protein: CASSLRLFGEAFF.

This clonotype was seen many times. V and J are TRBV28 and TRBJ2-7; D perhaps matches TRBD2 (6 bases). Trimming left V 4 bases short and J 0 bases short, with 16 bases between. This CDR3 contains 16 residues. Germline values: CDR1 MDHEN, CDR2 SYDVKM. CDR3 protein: CASSSPPGEHSYEQYF. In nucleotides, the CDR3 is TGTGCCAGCAGTTCCCCCCCGGGGGAACACTCCTACGAGCAGTACTTC.